The 5 T cell receptor beta chains presented below share a single source sample, sequenced in a study of radiation and T cells in renal cell carcinoma. Here immunoSEQ multiplex PCR was the method, and the copy in TCRdb shows in-frame clones only, minus some. Among about 170,000 clones listed, roughly nine tenths were seen once. As for time point: blood 4 weeks post-SBRT, at nephrectomy. Treatment of the sample: 15 Gy SBRT to primary tumor, nephrectomy 4 weeks later. The sequenced sample was blood, obtained from a patient whose treatment included radiotherapy and nephrectomy. The receptors originated from a woman aged 45 to 65 with renal cell carcinoma.

The V call is TRBV11-3, the J call TRBJ2-1; 10 nucleotides agree with TRBD2. Germline V CDR1 and CDR2: SGHNT, YENEEA. The CDR3 length is 15 residues. The junction had 8 bases not matched to a gene; V was cut back by 6 bases and J by 6 bases. The CDR3 protein is CASSSQAGGLNEQFF. CDR3 coding DNA: TGTGCCAGCAGTTCCCAAGCGGGGGGGCTCAATGAGCAGTTCTTC. Drawing the rest from reference TRBV11-3 and TRBJ2-1, the complete variable domain is EAGVVQSPRYKIIEKKQPVAFWCNPISGHNTLYWYLQNLGQGPELLIRYENEEAVDDSQLPKDRFSAERLKGVDSTLKIQPAELGDSAVYLCASSSQAGGLNEQFFGPGTRLTVL.

V gene TRBV6-5 combines with J gene TRBJ2-7; maybe TRBD1 (5 bases). Germline values: CDR1 MNHEY, CDR2 SVGAGI. CDR3 length: 13 amino acids. V lost 6 bases and J lost 4, with 13 bases in between. CDR3 residues: CASRKSRAYEQYF. The CDR3 DNA reads TGTGCCAGCAGGAAGAGCAGGGCTTACGAGCAGTACTTC.

Only one count was recorded for this clone. The genes are TRBV18 and TRBJ1-2; D is uncertain. V was pared by 8 bases and J by 3 bases, with 13 bases between. The germline gives CDR1 KGHSH, CDR2 LQKENI. This CDR3 has 13 residues. Here the CDR3 DNA reads TGTGCCAGCCCTCCCGGGGTACACTATGGCTACACCTTC. This encodes CASPPGVHYGYTF.

The chain has TRBV19 and TRBJ1-5, with D possibly matching TRBD1 (5 bases). The CDR3 sequence is 15 residues long. Germline CDR1 reads LNHDA; CDR2 reads SQIVND (reference sequence). V was trimmed by 5 bases and J by 7 bases, leaving 18 bases between them. The CDR3 sequence is CASSPLRGPGQPQHF. The CDR3 bases are TGTGCCAGTAGTCCATTACGGGGCCCGGGGCAGCCCCAGCATTTT.

The chain couples TRBV2 to TRBJ1-3, with D perhaps matching TRBD1 (6 bases). This CDR3 has 13 amino acids. V was clipped by 8 bases and J by 4 bases, with 12 bases between them. The germline V gene has CDR1 SNHLY and CDR2 FYNNEI. For the CDR3, the DNA is TGTGCCAGCGGGCAGGGGACAGGAAACACCATATATTTT. This sequence encodes CASGQGTGNTIYF.